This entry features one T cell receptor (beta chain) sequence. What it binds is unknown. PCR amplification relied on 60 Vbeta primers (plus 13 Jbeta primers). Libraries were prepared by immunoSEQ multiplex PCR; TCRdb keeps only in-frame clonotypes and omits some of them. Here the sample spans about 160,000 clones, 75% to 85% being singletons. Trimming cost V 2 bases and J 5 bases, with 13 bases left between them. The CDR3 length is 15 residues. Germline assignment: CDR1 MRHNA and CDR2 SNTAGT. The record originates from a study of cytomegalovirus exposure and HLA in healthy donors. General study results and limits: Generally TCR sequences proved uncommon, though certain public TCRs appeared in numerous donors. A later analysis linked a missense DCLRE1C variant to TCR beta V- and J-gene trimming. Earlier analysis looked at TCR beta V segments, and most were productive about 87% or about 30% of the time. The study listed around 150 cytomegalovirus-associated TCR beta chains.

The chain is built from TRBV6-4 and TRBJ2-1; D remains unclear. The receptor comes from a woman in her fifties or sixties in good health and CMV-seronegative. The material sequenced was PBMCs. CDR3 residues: CASSDTDVGDNEQFF. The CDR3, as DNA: TGTGCCAGCAGTGACACGGATGTCGGAGACAATGAGCAGTTCTTC.